This T cell receptor (beta chain) emerged from a study of T cells in Graves' hyperthyroidism and ophthalmopathy. Regarding the study as a whole: Prediction of ophthalmopathy progression came a median approximately 6.5 months pre-onset. Most clonotypes that expanded in the thyroid above 0.001 also showed up in blood.

The V end was cut by 7 bases, the J end by 7 bases, with 19 bases between. Germline CDR1 is SQVTM and CDR2 is ANQGSEA. There are 14 residues in the CDR3. Uncontrolled infection, other autoimmune disease, pregnancy or lactation barred patients from enrollment. On the basis of clinical symptoms, serum thyroxine and TRAb, thyroid ultrasound and orbital computed tomography, diagnoses were made. Notes on this clonotype: Antigen specificity is unknown.

It was RNA transcripts that yielded the amplified TCR beta CDR3 regions. The TCR CDR3 first-round RT-PCR relied on the HTBI primer set. MiXCR was run by TCRdb on the multiplex PCR reads, yielding one entry per CDR3 protein. Of a few hundred thousand distinct CDR3 sequences listed, approximately 44% are singletons. Specimen: peripheral blood or thyroid tissue (not recorded which). The chain has TRBV29-1 and TRBJ2-2, with D hard to call. This TCR was recovered from an adult woman with Graves' disease, either hyperthyroidism or ophthalmopathy (not recorded which). The CDR3 sequence is CSGKMESLIGELFF. CDR3 DNA sequence: TGCAGCGGGAAAATGGAGAGTCTTATCGGGGAGCTGTTTTTT.